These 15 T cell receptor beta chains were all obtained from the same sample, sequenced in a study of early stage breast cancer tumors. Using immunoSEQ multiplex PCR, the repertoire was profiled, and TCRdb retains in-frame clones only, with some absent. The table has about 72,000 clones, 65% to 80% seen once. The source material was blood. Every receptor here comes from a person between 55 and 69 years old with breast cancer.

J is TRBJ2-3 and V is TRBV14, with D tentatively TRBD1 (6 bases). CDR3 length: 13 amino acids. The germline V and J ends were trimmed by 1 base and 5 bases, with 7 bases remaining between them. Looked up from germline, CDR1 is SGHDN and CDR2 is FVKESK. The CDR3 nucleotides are TGTGCCAGCAGCCAAGGCAGGGGAGATACGCAGTATTTT. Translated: CASSQGRGDTQYF. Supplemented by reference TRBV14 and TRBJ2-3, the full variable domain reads EAGVTQFPSHSVIEKGQTVTLRCDPISGHDNLYWYRRVMGKEIKFLLHFVKESKQDESGMPNNRFLAERTGGTYSTLKVQPAELEDSGVYFCASSQGRGDTQYFGPGTRLTVL.

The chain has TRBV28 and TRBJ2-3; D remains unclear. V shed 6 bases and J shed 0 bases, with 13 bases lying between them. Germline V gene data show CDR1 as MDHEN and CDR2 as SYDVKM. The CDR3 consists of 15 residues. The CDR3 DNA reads TGTGCCAGCAGCCCCCCCTTAAGCAGCACAGATACGCAGTATTTT. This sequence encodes CASSPPLSSTDTQYF.

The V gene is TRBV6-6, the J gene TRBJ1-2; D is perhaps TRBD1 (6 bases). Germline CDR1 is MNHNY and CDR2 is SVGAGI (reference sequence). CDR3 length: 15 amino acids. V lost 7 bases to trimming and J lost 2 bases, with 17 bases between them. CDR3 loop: CASTLDRQKNYGYTF. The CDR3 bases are TGTGCCAGCACCTTGGACAGACAGAAGAACTATGGCTACACCTTC.

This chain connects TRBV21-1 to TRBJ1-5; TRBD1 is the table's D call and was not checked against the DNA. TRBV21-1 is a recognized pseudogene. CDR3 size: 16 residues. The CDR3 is CASSKLRTAEDQPQHF. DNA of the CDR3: TGTGCCAGCAGCAAATTGCGGACAGCAGAAGATCAGCCCCAGCATTTT.

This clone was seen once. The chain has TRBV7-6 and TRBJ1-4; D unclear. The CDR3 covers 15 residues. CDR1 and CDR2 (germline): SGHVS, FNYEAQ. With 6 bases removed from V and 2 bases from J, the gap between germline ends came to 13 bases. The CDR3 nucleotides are TGTGCCAGCAGTCCTGTCATTTGGACTAATGAAAAACTGTTTTTT. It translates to CASSPVIWTNEKLFF.

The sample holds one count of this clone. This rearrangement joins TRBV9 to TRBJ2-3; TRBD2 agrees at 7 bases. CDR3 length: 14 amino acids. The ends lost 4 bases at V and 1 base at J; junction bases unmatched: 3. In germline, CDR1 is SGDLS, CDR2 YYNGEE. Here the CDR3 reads CASSFGGGTDTQYF. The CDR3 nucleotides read TGTGCCAGCAGCTTTGGGGGGGGCACAGATACGCAGTATTTT.

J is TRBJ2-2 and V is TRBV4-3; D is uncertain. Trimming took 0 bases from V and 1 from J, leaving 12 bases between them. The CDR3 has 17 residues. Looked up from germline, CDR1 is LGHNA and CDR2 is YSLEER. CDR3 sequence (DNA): TGCGCCAGCAGCCAAGAGTCTACATCTCGGAACACCGGGGAGCTGTTTTTT. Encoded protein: CASSQESTSRNTGELFF.

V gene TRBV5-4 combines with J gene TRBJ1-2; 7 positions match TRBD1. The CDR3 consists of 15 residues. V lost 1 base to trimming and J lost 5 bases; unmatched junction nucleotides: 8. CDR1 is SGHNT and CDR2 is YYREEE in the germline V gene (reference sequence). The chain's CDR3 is CASSLPQDRTYGYTF. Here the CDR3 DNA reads TGTGCCAGCAGCTTGCCCCAGGACAGGACTTATGGCTACACCTTC.

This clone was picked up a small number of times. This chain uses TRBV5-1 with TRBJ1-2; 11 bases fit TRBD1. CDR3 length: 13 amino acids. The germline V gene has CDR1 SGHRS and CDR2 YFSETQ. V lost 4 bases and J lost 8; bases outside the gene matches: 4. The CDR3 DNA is TGCGCCAGCAGCCCAGGGACAGGGGGAGGCTACACCTTC. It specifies CASSPGTGGGYTF.

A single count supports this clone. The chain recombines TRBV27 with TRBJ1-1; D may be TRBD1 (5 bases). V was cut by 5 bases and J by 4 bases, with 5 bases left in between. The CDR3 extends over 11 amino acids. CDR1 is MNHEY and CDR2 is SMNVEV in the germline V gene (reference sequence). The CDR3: CASSQGTEAFF. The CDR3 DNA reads TGTGCCAGCAGTCAGGGCACTGAAGCTTTCTTT.

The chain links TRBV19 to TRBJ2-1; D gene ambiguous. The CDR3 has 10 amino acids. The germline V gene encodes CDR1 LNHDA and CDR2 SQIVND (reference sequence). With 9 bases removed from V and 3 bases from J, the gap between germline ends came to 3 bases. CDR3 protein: CARLYNEQFF. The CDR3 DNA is TGTGCCAGACTCTACAATGAGCAGTTCTTC. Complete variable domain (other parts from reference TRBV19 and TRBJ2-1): DGGITQSPKYLFRKEGQNVTLSCEQNLNHDAMYWYRQDPGQGLRLIYYSQIVNDFQKGDIAEGYSVSREKKESFPLTVTSAQKNPTAFYLCARLYNEQFFGPGTRLTVL.

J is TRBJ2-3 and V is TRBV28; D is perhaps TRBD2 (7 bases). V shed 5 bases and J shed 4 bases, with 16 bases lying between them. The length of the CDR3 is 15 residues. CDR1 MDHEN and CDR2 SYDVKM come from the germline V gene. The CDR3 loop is CASSRPGGPADTQYF. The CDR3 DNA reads TGTGCCAGCAGTCGCCCCGGGGGGCCGGCAGATACGCAGTATTTT.

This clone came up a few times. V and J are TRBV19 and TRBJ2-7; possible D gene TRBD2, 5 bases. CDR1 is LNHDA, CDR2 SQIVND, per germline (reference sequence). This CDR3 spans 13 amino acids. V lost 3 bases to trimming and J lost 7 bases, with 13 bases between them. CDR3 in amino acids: CASSIASTGEQYF. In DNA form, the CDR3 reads TGTGCCAGTAGTATTGCCTCGACGGGGGAGCAGTACTTC.

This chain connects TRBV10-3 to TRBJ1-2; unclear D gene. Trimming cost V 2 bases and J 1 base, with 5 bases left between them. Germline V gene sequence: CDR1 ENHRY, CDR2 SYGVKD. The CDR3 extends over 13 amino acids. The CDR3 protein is CAISETLNYGYTF. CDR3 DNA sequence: TGTGCCATCAGTGAGACACTTAACTATGGCTACACCTTC.

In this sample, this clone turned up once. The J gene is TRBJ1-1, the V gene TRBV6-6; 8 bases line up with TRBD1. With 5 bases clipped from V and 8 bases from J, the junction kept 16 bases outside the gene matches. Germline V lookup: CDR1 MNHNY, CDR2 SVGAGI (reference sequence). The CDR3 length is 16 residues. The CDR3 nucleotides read TGTGCCAGCAGTCAAGGTCCCCCCCGGGACAGGCCCGAAGCTTTCTTT. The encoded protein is CASSQGPPRDRPEAFF.